Listed below are T cell receptor beta chains from one sample, sequenced in a study of blood T cells in healthy people across ages. Each CDR3 protein gets one entry after TCRdb re-called the 5' RACE reads with MiXCR. Found here are 1.8 million or so distinct CDR3 sequences, roughly 43% of them singletons; the top ten hold roughly 23%. Sequenced material: blood. These receptors were obtained from a human donor in good health. CDR3s include the opening cysteine and the closing phenylalanine or tryptophan. D genes are given only for firm matches. Not every row has a clone size; where given, it reads once, few, many or a size class.

size,J,length,V,D,DNA,CDR3
-,TRBJ1-2,14,TRBV5-1,TRBD1,TGCGCCAGCAGCCCGGACAGGGGGCGAGGAGGCCACACCTTC,CASSPDRGRGGHTF
few,TRBJ2-1,16,TRBV10-3,TRBD2,TGTGCCATCAGCCCCGTCGGCGGGGGGCGCTACAATGAGCAGTTCTTC,CAISPVGGGRYNEQFF
-,TRBJ2-3,17,TRBV9,TRBD2,TGTGCCAGCAGCCCCACGAATACGGGGGGGCCCACAGATACGCAGTATTTT,CASSPTNTGGPTDTQYF
few,TRBJ2-7,15,TRBV5-1,-,TGCGCCAGCAGCTTGGAGGCAGGGGCTCGACGCGAGCAGTACTTC,CASSLEAGARREQYF
-,TRBJ2-3,15,TRBV9,-,TGTGCCAGCAGCGTAGATGGGCCTAGCACAGATACGCAGTATTTT,CASSVDGPSTDTQYF
-,TRBJ1-6,15,TRBV5-8,-,TGTGCCAGCAGCTTACCCGAGGCCGTGGATTCACCCCTCCACTTT,CASSLPEAVDSPLHF
once,TRBJ2-4,12,TRBV5-1,-,TGCGCCAGCAGCCCCGAGGGGGAGGGCGAGTACTTC,CASSPEGEGEYF
few,TRBJ2-1,16,TRBV29-1,TRBD1,TGCAGCGTTAAACCCACACGGAGACAGGGGGCCAATGAGCAGTTCTTC,CSVKPTRRQGANEQFF
-,TRBJ2-7,15,TRBV13,TRBD1,TGTGCCAGCAGCTTAGGCGCAGGACAGGGGAACGAGCAGTACTTC,CASSLGAGQGNEQYF
-,TRBJ2-1,14,TRBV4-3,-,TGCGCCAGCAGCCAAGTCTACTTATACAATGAGCAGTTCTTC,CASSQVYLYNEQFF
few,TRBJ2-7,12,TRBV3-1,-,TGTGCCAGCAGCCAAGATCAAGTCGAGCAGTACTTC,CASSQDQVEQYF
many,TRBJ2-5,15,TRBV7-9,-,TGTGCCAGCAGCTTTTCCGGGGATTACCAAGAGACCCAGTACTTC,CASSFSGDYQETQYF
-,TRBJ2-1,13,TRBV2,-,TGTGCCAGCAGTGTGGCTAGCTGGGCTGAGCAGTTCTTC,CASSVASWAEQFF
-,TRBJ2-1,17,TRBV5-1,-,TGCGCCAGCAGCTTGGTTGTTTTAGGGAGTCCGCGCAATGAGCAGTTCTTC,CASSLVVLGSPRNEQFF
-,TRBJ2-2,13,TRBV20-1,-,TGCAGTGCTAGAGATTCGGCAACCGGGGAGCTGTTTTTT,CSARDSATGELFF
-,TRBJ2-5,15,TRBV7-6,TRBD2,TGTGCCAGCAGCCTATTAGCGGGGAGACAAGAGACCCAGTACTTC,CASSLLAGRQETQYF
-,TRBJ1-1,12,TRBV12-5,-,TGTGCTAGTGCCCTGGGTGGCTCCGAAGCTTTCTTT,CASALGGSEAFF
few,TRBJ2-5,13,TRBV20-1,-,TGCAGTGCTAGTAGGTTATTCCAAGAGACCCAGTACTTC,CSASRLFQETQYF
-,TRBJ2-1,13,TRBV27,-,TGTGCCAGCAGCCCGAGTTGGGGCAATGAGCAGTTCTTC,CASSPSWGNEQFF
-,TRBJ1-1,14,TRBV2,-,TGTGCCAGCAGCGCTGTTGGGGGCAACACTGAAGTTTTCTTT,CASSAVGGNTEVFF
-,TRBJ2-4,11,TRBV25-1,-,TGTGCCAGCAGCCCCGGTGACATTCAGTACTTC,CASSPGDIQYF
-,TRBJ2-7,16,TRBV6-2/TRBV6-3,-,TGTACCAGCAGTTACGCCGTTGAGACAGGACCATACGAGCAGTACTTC,CTSSYAVETGPYEQYF
-,TRBJ1-6,14,TRBV5-1,TRBD1,TGCGCCAGCAGCTTGGGTACAGGGGGTTTACCCCTCCACTTT,CASSLGTGGLPLHF
-,TRBJ2-5,15,TRBV7-9,-,TGTGCCAGCAGCTTAGGATGGACAGTACAAGAGACCCAGTACTTC,CASSLGWTVQETQYF
-,TRBJ1-1,14,TRBV20-1,-,TGCAGTGCTAGTGTAGACAGGAGGGACGCTGAAGCTTTCTTT,CSASVDRRDAEAFF
few,TRBJ1-2,16,TRBV7-2,TRBD1,TGTGCCAGCAGCTTGTTCCCGGGACAGATGAACTATGGCTACACCTTC,CASSLFPGQMNYGYTF
few,TRBJ2-1,15,TRBV14,TRBD1,TGTGCCAGCAGCCAAGGGGACAGTACCTACAATGAGCAGTTCTTC,CASSQGDSTYNEQFF
once,TRBJ2-1,17,TRBV12-5,-,TGTGCTAGTGGTCTTGACGGGGGCAGGGTGGAACCCGGGGAGCAGTTCTTC,CASGLDGGRVEPGEQFF
-,TRBJ2-1,15,TRBV10-3,TRBD2,TGTGCCATCACCGTAGCGGGGGGTGGGTACAATGAGCAGTTCTTC,CAITVAGGGYNEQFF
-,TRBJ1-1,16,TRBV7-9,-,TGTGCCAGCAGCTTACCCTCGAGGGGCTGGGGAACTGAAGCTTTCTTT,CASSLPSRGWGTEAFF
-,TRBJ1-2,15,TRBV6-1,-,TGTGCCAGCAGTGAGCCTGGGGTCGGAAGTTATGGCTACACCTTC,CASSEPGVGSYGYTF
-,TRBJ1-5,13,TRBV7-2,-,TGTGCCAGCAGCTTTAAGGTGTATCAGCCCCAGCATTTT,CASSFKVYQPQHF
many,TRBJ1-2,14,TRBV20-1,-,TGCAGTGCTAGAGTCCCAGATGGGGGTTATGGCTACACCTTC,CSARVPDGGYGYTF
few,TRBJ1-5,18,TRBV4-2,-,TGTGCCAGCAGCCAAGATCCAGTGGGGAAGGTTGGTAATCAGCCCCAGCATTTT,CASSQDPVGKVGNQPQHF
few,TRBJ2-3,16,TRBV4-1,-,TGCGCCAGCAGCCACCCCTTGGAAGGGGTAGGAGATACGCAGTATTTT,CASSHPLEGVGDTQYF
-,TRBJ1-2,16,TRBV29-1,TRBD1,TGCAGCGTTGGCCTATTCCCGGGACAGAAGAACTATGGCTACACCTTC,CSVGLFPGQKNYGYTF
many,TRBJ2-3,14,TRBV10-3,TRBD1,TGTGCCATCAGTGAGGGACAGGACACAGATACGCAGTATTTT,CAISEGQDTDTQYF
few,TRBJ2-1,13,TRBV20-1,-,TGCAGTGCTAGGGGCATGATGGGACTTGAGCAGTTCTTC,CSARGMMGLEQFF
few,TRBJ2-3,15,TRBV5-1,TRBD1,TGCGCCAGCAGCTTGGCGGGACAGGAGACAGATACGCAGTATTTT,CASSLAGQETDTQYF
-,TRBJ1-5,18,TRBV4-1,TRBD1,TGCGCCAGCAGCCAAGATCTCCCCGGGACAGGGTTCCGACAGCCCCAGCATTTT,CASSQDLPGTGFRQPQHF
-,TRBJ1-2,15,TRBV7-2,-,TGTGCCAGCAGCTTAAAGGAGGGATGGGACTATGGCTACACCTTC,CASSLKEGWDYGYTF
few,TRBJ1-1,14,TRBV29-1,-,TGCAGCGTTGGACGGGCGACAGAGAACACTGAAGCTTTCTTT,CSVGRATENTEAFF
-,TRBJ1-2,16,TRBV9,TRBD1,TGTGCCAGCAGCGTAGCCGGGGCAGGGGGCTTTTATGGCTACACCTTC,CASSVAGAGGFYGYTF
-,TRBJ2-3,14,TRBV10-3,-,TGTGCCATCAGTGAAGAAGGGGACACAGATACGCAGTATTTT,CAISEEGDTDTQYF
-,TRBJ2-1,13,TRBV28,-,TGTGCCAGCAGACGGCAGGAAAACAATGAGCAGTTCTTC,CASRRQENNEQFF
-,TRBJ1-4,15,TRBV7-9,-,TGTGCCAGCAGCAAGGGGTATACTGAAGACGAAAAACTGTTTTTT,CASSKGYTEDEKLFF
-,TRBJ1-6,14,TRBV7-2,-,TGTGCCAGCAGCTTTCAACAGGGAGATTCACCCCTCCACTTT,CASSFQQGDSPLHF
once,TRBJ1-2,15,TRBV13,TRBD1,TGTGCCAGCTCTTCTAACCTACAGGGGGACTATGGCTACACCTTC,CASSSNLQGDYGYTF